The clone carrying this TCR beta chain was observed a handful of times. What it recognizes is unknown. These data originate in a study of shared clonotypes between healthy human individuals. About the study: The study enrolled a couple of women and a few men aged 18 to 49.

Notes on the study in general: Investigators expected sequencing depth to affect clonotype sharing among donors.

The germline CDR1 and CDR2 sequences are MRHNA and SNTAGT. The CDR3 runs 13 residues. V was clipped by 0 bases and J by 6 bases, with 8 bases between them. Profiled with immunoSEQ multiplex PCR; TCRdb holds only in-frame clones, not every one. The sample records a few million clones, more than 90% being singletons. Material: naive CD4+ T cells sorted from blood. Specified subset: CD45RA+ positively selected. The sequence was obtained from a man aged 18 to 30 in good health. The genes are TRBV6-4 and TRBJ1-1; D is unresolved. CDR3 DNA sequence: TGTGCCAGCAGTGACTCGATGAGGGCTGAAGCTTTCTTT. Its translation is CASSDSMRAEAFF.